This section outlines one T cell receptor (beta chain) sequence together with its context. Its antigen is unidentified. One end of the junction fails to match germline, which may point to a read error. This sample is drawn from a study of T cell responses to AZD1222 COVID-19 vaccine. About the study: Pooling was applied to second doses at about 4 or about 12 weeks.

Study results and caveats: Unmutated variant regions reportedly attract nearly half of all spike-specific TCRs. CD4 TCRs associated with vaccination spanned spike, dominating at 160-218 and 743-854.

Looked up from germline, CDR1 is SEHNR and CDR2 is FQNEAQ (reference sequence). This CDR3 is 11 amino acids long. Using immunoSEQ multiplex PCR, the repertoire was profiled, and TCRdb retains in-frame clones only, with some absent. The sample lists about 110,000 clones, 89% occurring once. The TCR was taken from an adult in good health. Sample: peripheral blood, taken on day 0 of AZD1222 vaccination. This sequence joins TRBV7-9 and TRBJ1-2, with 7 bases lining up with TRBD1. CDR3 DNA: TGTGCCAGCAGCTCCCGGGACAGTATAAACTTC. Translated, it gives CASSSRDSINF.